This paragraph reports one T cell receptor (beta chain). Its specificity is unknown. PCR amplification relied on 60 Vbeta primers (plus 13 Jbeta primers). Only in-frame clones appear in the TCRdb table, and some are missing; sequencing was by immunoSEQ multiplex PCR. The table includes tens of thousands of clones, less than 75% detected once. This sample was included in a study of cytomegalovirus exposure and HLA in healthy donors. Overall study results and limits: In vitro checks showed that a few CMV-associated chains really do target CMV antigens.

CDR1 and CDR2 (germline): MNHNS, SASEGT. V shed 4 bases and J shed 4 bases, with 11 bases lying between them. This CDR3 is built from 14 residues. This clonotype originated in a man aged 25-45 years in good health and CMV-seronegative. V usage is TRBV6-1 and J usage is TRBJ1-5; D uncertain. Material for sequencing was PBMCs. As DNA, the CDR3 is TGTGCCAGCAGTGGTGCGACAATAAATCAGCCCCAGCATTTT. This codes for CASSGATINQPQHF.